One sample yielded the 26 T cell receptor beta chains listed below, sequenced in a study of blood T cell repertoires in COVID-19. The assay was immunoSEQ multiplex PCR, and TCRdb's table has in-frame clones only and misses some. The table shows 150,000 to 200,000 clones, with roughly 82% occurring only once. Material for sequencing was peripheral blood. These receptors were taken from a woman between 40 and 50 years old with COVID-19, enrolled during active disease.

In its sample, this clone is medium-sized. This CDR3 is CASSPRGQGSNTEAFF. CDR3 sequence (DNA): TGTGCCAGCTCACCGCGGGGACAGGGGTCGAACACTGAAGCTTTCTTT. This chain uses TRBV18 with TRBJ1-1; 10 nucleotides align to TRBD1. Trimming at V came to 3 bases and at J to 1 base, leaving 5 bases not matched to a gene. This CDR3 has 16 residues. Germline-derived CDR1 and CDR2 are KGHSH and LQKENI. Variable domain in full (rest from reference TRBV18 and TRBJ1-1): NAGVMQNPRHLVRRRGQEARLRCSPMKGHSHVYWYRQLPEEGLKFMVYLQKENIIDESGMPKERFSAEFPKEGPSILRIQQVVRGDSAAYFCASSPRGQGSNTEAFFGQGTRLTVV.

CDR3 sequence: CASSLATVMNTEAFF. CDR3 DNA: TGTGCCAGCAGCTTAGCCACAGTAATGAACACTGAAGCTTTCTTT. The chain joins TRBV7-2 to TRBJ1-1; no firm D call. Looked up from germline, CDR1 is SGHTA and CDR2 is FQGNSA. Trimming removed 0 bases at V and 0 bases at J, with 8 bases between. This CDR3 region has 15 residues.

The chain recombines TRBV2 with TRBJ1-4; no definite D call. Germline V gene sequence: CDR1 SNHLY, CDR2 FYNNEI. This CDR3 region has 15 residues. The V gene lost 2 bases and the J gene lost 8 bases, with 15 bases spanning the gap. Here the CDR3 DNA reads TGTGCCAGCAGTGAACCCTCAGGAGGTGGCGAAAAACTGTTTTTT. The encoded protein is CASSEPSGGGEKLFF.

The CDR3 coding sequence is TGTGCCAGCAGCCAATCTACCGGGGAGCTGTTTTTT. It yields the protein CASSQSTGELFF. This chain connects TRBV4-2 to TRBJ2-2; D not resolved. The ends were cut back, 2 bases at V and 5 bases at J, with 3 bases in the middle. The CDR3 consists of 12 residues. CDR1 LGHNA and CDR2 YNFKEQ come from the germline V gene.

This clone was picked up one time. The rearrangement uses TRBV30 and TRBJ1-6; tentatively, D is TRBD1 (6 bases). This CDR3 spans 15 amino acids. The germline CDR1 and CDR2 sequences are GTSNPN and SVGIG (reference sequence). V lost 1 base and J 3 bases, leaving 10 bases between the germline ends. The CDR3 coding sequence is TGTGCCTGGAGTGGTGGGGGCCTCTATAATTCACCCCTCCACTTT. This gives the protein CAWSGGGLYNSPLHF.

This clone appeared many times. The chain carries TRBV15 and TRBJ2-7; D is unclear. V lost 3 bases and J 5 bases, leaving 23 bases between the germline ends. This CDR3 comprises 17 residues. Looked up from germline, CDR1 is LNHNV and CDR2 is YYDKDF (reference sequence). The CDR3 region has the DNA TGTGCCACCAGCAGGTTACCGCTACGGAGCTACCTAGACGAGCAGTACTTC. Its protein is CATSRLPLRSYLDEQYF.

The V and J genes are TRBV29-1 and TRBJ2-1, with D perhaps TRBD2 (6 bases). Germline V CDR1 and CDR2: SQVTM, ANQGSEA. The CDR3 runs 12 residues. Deletions cut 8 bases from V and 1 base from J, with 9 bases between. The CDR3 is CSLGGSYNEQFF. For the CDR3, the DNA is TGCAGCTTGGGGGGTTCCTACAATGAGCAGTTCTTC.

This chain links TRBV7-8 with TRBJ2-2, with 11 positions matching TRBD2. The germline V gene has CDR1 SGHVS and CDR2 FQNEAQ. The J segment lost 2 bases and the V segment lost 5 bases, leaving 10 bases of the junction unmatched. This CDR3 has 18 residues. The CDR3 sequence is CASSPSGLAGGNTGELFF. CDR3 nucleotide sequence: TGTGCCAGCAGCCCCAGCGGGCTAGCGGGGGGAAACACCGGGGAGCTGTTTTTT.

The genes are TRBV5-4 and TRBJ1-3; D ambiguous. Trimming took off 6 bases at V and 1 base at J, with 11 bases between the two ends. Germline CDR1 is SGHNT and CDR2 is YYREEE (reference sequence). CDR3 length: 14 residues. The CDR3 loop reads CASKRGDSGNTIYF. Written as DNA, the CDR3 is TGTGCCAGCAAACGCGGGGATTCTGGAAACACCATATATTTT.

The chain has TRBV27 and TRBJ2-1; D gene uncertain. The CDR3 loop spans 13 amino acids. Per the germline V gene, CDR1 is MNHEY and CDR2 is SMNVEV (reference sequence). Trimming removed 7 bases at V and 4 bases at J, with 11 bases between. The CDR3 spells CASKSSTYNEQFF. The CDR3, as DNA: TGTGCCAGCAAATCCTCCACTTACAATGAGCAGTTCTTC.

The chain is built from TRBV24-1 and TRBJ2-1; 9 positions agree with TRBD2. The germline gives CDR1 KGHDR, CDR2 SFDVKD. V was pared by 5 bases and J by 12 bases, with 16 bases of the junction left unmatched. The CDR3 sequence is 16 residues long. The CDR3 sequence is CATSGLEAGGPLRQFF. The CDR3 coding sequence is TGTGCCACCAGTGGCCTGGAGGCGGGAGGGCCCCTGAGGCAGTTCTTC.

V and J are TRBV2 and TRBJ1-3; D gene ambiguous. Trimming removed 4 bases from V and 1 base from J, with 17 bases in between. Germline-derived CDR1 and CDR2 are SNHLY and FYNNEI. The CDR3 contains 17 residues. The CDR3 region is CASSVLGGQLSGNTIYF. CDR3 sequence (DNA): TGTGCCAGCAGTGTTCTTGGCGGCCAGCTGTCTGGAAACACCATATATTTT.

The chain carries TRBV12-5 and TRBJ2-1, with D possibly TRBD2 on 5 matching bases. This CDR3 has 17 amino acids. From germline, CDR1 is LGHNT and CDR2 FRNRAP. Trimming stripped 3 bases from V and 0 bases from J, with 15 bases between. Here the CDR3 reads CASGFRALGNSYNEQFF. In DNA, the CDR3 is TGTGCTAGTGGTTTTCGGGCACTAGGTAACTCCTACAATGAGCAGTTCTTC.

The chain carries TRBV9 and TRBJ2-7; 9 bases align to TRBD2. V lost 2 bases and J lost 1; bases outside the gene matches: 4. The germline V gene has CDR1 SGDLS and CDR2 YYNGEE. CDR3 length: 15 amino acids. The CDR3 DNA reads TGTGCCAGCAGCGTCCTAGCGGGACAATCCTACGAGCAGTACTTC. Amino acids: CASSVLAGQSYEQYF.

The rearrangement links TRBV28 to TRBJ1-2; a possible D gene is TRBD1 (6 bases). The CDR3 extends over 14 amino acids. V was pared by 5 bases and J by 2 bases, with 12 bases between. Germline V lookup: CDR1 MDHEN, CDR2 SYDVKM. CDR3 sequence (DNA): TGTGCCAGCAGTAAAGGACAGATAAACTATGGCTACACCTTC. It encodes CASSKGQINYGYTF.

This clone appeared once. The genes are TRBV29-1 and TRBJ2-7, with D uncertain. Germline CDR1 is SQVTM and CDR2 is ANQGSEA. This CDR3 has 12 residues. The V and J ends lost 0 bases and 9 bases respectively, with 12 bases between them. CDR3 sequence (DNA): TGCAGCGTTGAAGATCTACAGTCACGGCAGTACTTC. As protein: CSVEDLQSRQYF.

The chain couples TRBV5-6 to TRBJ1-1; D unclear. V shed 0 bases and J shed 1 base, with 10 bases lying between them. The V gene's germline CDR1 is SGHDT and CDR2 YYEEEE. The CDR3 runs 15 residues. As DNA, the CDR3 is TGTGCCAGCAGCTTGGGGGCTTTCGGGAACACTGAAGCTTTCTTT. It encodes CASSLGAFGNTEAFF.

The chain uses TRBV30 and TRBJ1-1; D ambiguous. Trimming removed 4 bases at V and 8 bases at J, with 14 bases between. Germline values: CDR1 GTSNPN, CDR2 SVGIG (reference sequence). This CDR3 contains 12 residues. This CDR3 is CAWTRTGVEAFF. As DNA, the CDR3 is TGTGCCTGGACCAGAACCGGGGTAGAAGCTTTCTTT.

A single count supports this clone. Other DNA sequences of this sample code for an identical CDR3. The rearrangement uses TRBV5-1 and TRBJ2-7; 7 bases are shared with TRBD1. The CDR3 length is 14 residues. The ends lost 2 bases at V and 1 base at J; junction bases unmatched: 3. In germline, CDR1 is SGHRS, CDR2 YFSETQ. In DNA form, the CDR3 reads TGCGCCAGCAGCTTCTGGACAGGATCCTACGAGCAGTACTTC. Encoded protein: CASSFWTGSYEQYF.

This chain joins TRBV27 and TRBJ2-3; TRBD2 agrees at 9 bases. This CDR3 contains 17 residues. CDR1 and CDR2 from the germline V gene are MNHEY and SMNVEV (reference sequence). J was trimmed by 7 bases and V by 5 bases; bases with no gene match: 16. CDR3 sequence reads: CASSLRPPREGSYTQYF. The CDR3, as DNA: TGTGCCAGCAGTCTCAGGCCCCCGCGGGAGGGCTCATATACGCAGTATTTT.

The V and J genes are TRBV7-9 and TRBJ1-2; 11 positions match TRBD1. The germline V gene encodes CDR1 SEHNR and CDR2 FQNEAQ (reference sequence). V lost 5 bases to trimming and J lost 4 bases; unmatched junction nucleotides: 9. CDR3 length: 16 amino acids. As DNA, the CDR3 is TGTGCCAGCAGCATCCGGGACAGGGGGATCGGCTATGGCTACACCTTC. Amino acid sequence: CASSIRDRGIGYGYTF.

V usage is TRBV11-2 and J usage is TRBJ1-5; D is perhaps TRBD1 (5 bases). The V gene lost 4 bases and the J gene lost 16 bases, with 20 bases spanning the gap. Germline V gives CDR1 SGHAT, CDR2 FQNNGV. This CDR3 comprises 13 residues. The chain's CDR3 is CASSSGGGGKVHF. The CDR3 DNA reads as TGTGCCAGCAGCTCCGGGGGGGGAGGGAAGGTACATTTT.

This chain connects TRBV7-9 to TRBJ2-6; 7 bases align to TRBD1. Germline V gene lookup returns CDR1 SEHNR and CDR2 FQNEAQ (reference sequence). The CDR3 consists of 17 residues. With 6 bases clipped from V and 2 bases from J, the junction kept 10 bases outside the gene matches. The CDR3 bases are TGTGCCAGCAGTTTAAGACAGGGATTAACTGGGGCCAACGTCCTGACTTTC. This codes for CASSLRQGLTGANVLTF. The full variable domain, completed using reference TRBV7-9 and TRBJ2-6, is DTGVSQNPRHKITKRGQNVTFRCDPISEHNRLYWYRQTLGQGPEFLTYFQNEAQLEKSRLLSDRFSAERPKGSFSTLEIQRTEQGDSAMYLCASSLRQGLTGANVLTFGAGSRLTVL.

This clone was counted only a few times. The chain is built from TRBV4-1 and TRBJ1-1, with 7 positions matching TRBD1. Trimming took 1 base from V and 5 from J; bases not matched to a gene: 1. The CDR3 loop spans 13 amino acids. Germline V gene sequence: CDR1 MGHRA, CDR2 YSYEKL. CDR3 amino acids: CASSQVQGTEAFF. CDR3 nucleotides: TGCGCCAGCAGCCAAGTACAGGGGACTGAAGCTTTCTTT.

CDR3 protein: CSARQGLNQPQHF. Here the CDR3 DNA reads TGCAGCGCAAGACAGGGACTGAATCAGCCCCAGCATTTT. The V call is TRBV29-1, the J call TRBJ1-5, with TRBD1 matching over 7 bases. The CDR3 length is 13 residues. The trim removed 7 bases at V and 4 bases at J, leaving 7 bases unmatched. Per the germline V gene, CDR1 is SQVTM and CDR2 is ANQGSEA.

The CDR3 loop reads CASSSRPGGGGYAATDTQYF. CDR3 sequence (DNA): TGTGCCAGCAGCTCCCGGCCGGGGGGAGGAGGGTATGCCGCCACAGATACGCAGTATTTT. This chain uses TRBV3-1 (or the pseudogene TRBV3-2) with TRBJ2-3; 7 bases line up with TRBD2. This CDR3 is built from 20 residues. Germline CDR1 reads LGHDT; CDR2 reads YNNKEL (reference sequence). The junction had 22 bases not matched to a gene; V was cut back by 5 bases and J by 2 bases.